These 24 T cell receptor beta chains were sequenced from one sample in a study of blood T cell repertoires in COVID-19. The data were produced by immunoSEQ multiplex PCR, yet TCRdb's version contains in-frame clones alone and is incomplete. The data contain over 200,000 clones, 70% to 90% of them singletons. The sample taken for sequencing was peripheral blood. Every receptor here comes from a woman aged 18-35 years who had recovered from COVID-19.

The chain links TRBV9 to TRBJ2-1; no definite D call. Trimming removed 0 bases from V and 7 bases from J, with 17 bases in between. CDR3 length: 16 residues. The V gene's germline CDR1 is SGDLS and CDR2 YYNGEE. CDR3 bases: TGTGCCAGCAGCGTAGAGTCAGCGCTTCTTGGTAATGAGCAGTTCTTC. Its translation is CASSVESALLGNEQFF.

This chain connects TRBV10-3 to TRBJ1-2; D gene unclear. In germline, CDR1 is ENHRY, CDR2 SYGVKD. The V gene lost 0 bases and the J gene lost 5 bases, with 16 bases spanning the gap. The CDR3 loop spans 16 amino acids. CDR3 nucleotide sequence: TGTGCCATCAGTGAGTCGAGATTTTCGGAGATTTATGGCTACACCTTC. Its translation is CAISESRFSEIYGYTF.

V usage is TRBV6-6 and J usage is TRBJ1-4, with TRBD1 matching 8 bases. CDR1 is MNHNY and CDR2 is SVGAGI in the germline V gene (reference sequence). V dropped 4 bases and J dropped 8; count of bases not matched to a gene: 6. The CDR3 is 14 residues long. The CDR3 sequence is CASSLGQVEEKLFF. In DNA form, the CDR3 reads TGTGCCAGCAGTTTGGGACAGGTCGAGGAAAAACTGTTTTTT.

The chain links TRBV6-2 or TRBV6-3 to TRBJ2-5; D is uncertain. Per germline, CDR1 MNHEY and CDR2 SVGEGT. Trimming stripped 0 bases from V and 0 bases from J, with 5 bases between. The CDR3 contains 14 residues. The CDR3 DNA follows: TGTGCCAGCAGTTACTCCAGTTACCAAGAGACCCAGTACTTC. This codes for CASSYSSYQETQYF.

The chain recombines TRBV5-4 with TRBJ2-7; TRBD1 aligns across 7 bases. J was trimmed by 3 bases and V by 0 bases; bases with no gene match: 6. This CDR3 spans 15 amino acids. Germline CDR1 is SGHNT and CDR2 is YYREEE (reference sequence). The CDR3 DNA sequence: TGTGCCAGCAGCTTGGGAGGGGGCAACTTCTACGAGCAGTACTTC. It translates to CASSLGGGNFYEQYF.

The chain couples TRBV2 to TRBJ1-6; no definite D call. CDR1 is SNHLY and CDR2 is FYNNEI in the germline V gene. The CDR3 has 14 residues. Trimming cost V 6 bases and J 4 bases, with 10 bases left between them. In DNA, the CDR3 is TGTGCCAGCAGCGCCGGGAATTATAATTCACCCCTCCACTTT. It is translated as CASSAGNYNSPLHF.

The chain employs TRBV7-2 and TRBJ1-2; 8 bases fit TRBD1. Germline trimming cut 1 base from V and 4 bases from J; bases unmatched to any gene: 11. CDR3 length equals 17 residues. Germline CDR1 SGHTA, CDR2 FQGNSA. This chain's CDR3 is CASSLDSGRGRGYGYTF. CDR3 bases: TGTGCCAGCAGCTTAGATTCCGGCAGGGGGCGCGGCTATGGCTACACCTTC.

The CDR3 reads CAIYPGSGGYTF. CDR3 bases: TGTGCCATTTACCCGGGATCCGGTGGCTACACCTTC. The genes are TRBV28 and TRBJ1-2; D call uncertain. V was clipped by 10 bases and J by 7 bases, with 16 bases between them. The CDR3 contains 12 residues. Per germline, CDR1 MDHEN and CDR2 SYDVKM.

The chain combines TRBV5-4 with TRBJ2-1; D perhaps matches TRBD2 (5 bases). The CDR3 is made up of 17 amino acids. Looked up from germline, CDR1 is SGHNT and CDR2 is YYREEE (reference sequence). Trimming took off 0 bases at V and 0 bases at J, with 13 bases between the two ends. The CDR3 coding sequence is TGTGCCAGCAGCTTGGCCCAGCTAGCCGGCTCCTACAATGAGCAGTTCTTC. Encoded protein: CASSLAQLAGSYNEQFF.

V gene TRBV27 combines with J gene TRBJ1-2, with D perhaps matching TRBD1 (5 bases). The CDR3 has 13 residues. Looked up from germline, CDR1 is MNHEY and CDR2 is SMNVEV (reference sequence). V lost 5 bases and J 4 bases, leaving 11 bases between the germline ends. Here the CDR3 reads CASSPLDTYGYTF. As DNA, the CDR3 is TGTGCCAGCAGTCCGTTGGACACCTATGGCTACACCTTC.

The CDR3 loop is CASSIIAGLAPNTGELFF. The CDR3 coding sequence is TGTGCCAGTAGTATAATAGCGGGACTAGCTCCGAACACCGGGGAGCTGTTTTTT. The chain uses TRBV19 and TRBJ2-2, with TRBD2 identical over 9 bases. Germline values: CDR1 LNHDA, CDR2 SQIVND (reference sequence). CDR3 size: 18 residues. V shed 2 bases and J 0 bases; nucleotides not matched to a gene: 7. Based on the CDR3 plus reference TRBV19 and TRBJ2-2, the full variable domain is DGGITQSPKYLFRKEGQNVTLSCEQNLNHDAMYWYRQDPGQGLRLIYYSQIVNDFQKGDIAEGYSVSREKKESFPLTVTSAQKNPTAFYLCASSIIAGLAPNTGELFFGEGSRLTVL.

The V call is TRBV4-1, the J call TRBJ2-6, with TRBD2 identical over 10 bases. The CDR3 contains 17 residues. The V gene's germline CDR1 is MGHRA and CDR2 YSYEKL. V was clipped by 2 bases and J by 12 bases; unmatched bases: 13. In DNA, the CDR3 is TGCGCCAGCAGCCAAAGCGGGACTAGCGCGTCCTCAGGCGTCCTGACTTTC. Translating it yields CASSQSGTSASSGVLTF.

CDR3 sequence reads: CAWRRITNTGELFF. CDR3 coding DNA: TGTGCCTGGAGGCGGATCACGAACACCGGGGAGCTGTTTTTT. J is TRBJ2-2 and V is TRBV30; unclear D gene. Germline lookup yields CDR1 GTSNPN and CDR2 SVGIG (reference sequence). The length of the CDR3 is 14 residues. Trimming removed 3 bases at V and 0 bases at J, with 8 bases between. Together with reference TRBV30 and TRBJ2-2, the CDR3 gives the full variable domain: SQTIHQWPATLVQPVGSPLSLECTVEGTSNPNLYWYRQAAGRGLQLLFYSVGIGQISSEVPQNLSASRPQDRQFILSSKKLLLSDSGFYLCAWRRITNTGELFFGEGSRLTVL.

This clone appeared a few times. The V call is TRBV10-1, the J call TRBJ2-3; TRBD2 aligns across 8 bases. Germline-derived CDR1 and CDR2 are WNHNN and SYGVQD (reference sequence). The CDR3 consists of 15 residues. Losses at the gene ends were 5 bases for V and 5 bases for J; bases not matched to a gene: 9. This chain's CDR3 is CASSPGLVNRDTQYF. The CDR3 nucleotides are TGCGCCAGCAGTCCGGGACTAGTTAATAGAGATACGCAGTATTTT.

The V and J genes are TRBV20-1 and TRBJ2-1; 9 bases agree with TRBD1. This CDR3 contains 14 residues. The V gene's germline CDR1 is DFQATT and CDR2 SNEGSKA (reference sequence). V was clipped by 3 bases and J by 9 bases; unmatched bases: 9. CDR3 sequence (DNA): TGCAGTGCTAGTTCCGGGACAGGGCGATTTGAGCAGTTCTTC. It specifies CSASSGTGRFEQFF.

The chain combines TRBV2 with TRBJ2-5, with 10 bases that match TRBD1. This CDR3 has 13 residues. Unmatched junction bases numbered 5, after V lost 8 bases and J lost 5 bases. The germline gives CDR1 SNHLY, CDR2 FYNNEI. The CDR3 protein is CASRQGASETQYF. The CDR3 DNA follows: TGTGCCAGCCGACAGGGGGCTAGTGAGACCCAGTACTTC. Variable domain in full (rest from reference TRBV2 and TRBJ2-5): EPEVTQTPSHQVTQMGQEVILRCVPISNHLYFYWYRQILGQKVEFLVSFYNNEISEKSEIFDDQFSVERPDGSNFTLKIRSTKLEDSAMYFCASRQGASETQYFGPGTRLLVL.

The chain combines TRBV19 with TRBJ2-7; D gene ambiguous. Trimming pared 1 base from V and 0 bases from J, leaving 7 bases between. The CDR3 consists of 14 residues. CDR1 LNHDA and CDR2 SQIVND come from the germline V gene (reference sequence). CDR3 region: CASSIAQSSYEQYF. DNA of the CDR3: TGTGCCAGTAGTATAGCACAGAGCTCCTACGAGCAGTACTTC. The full variable domain, with the rest looked up from reference TRBV19 and TRBJ2-7, is DGGITQSPKYLFRKEGQNVTLSCEQNLNHDAMYWYRQDPGQGLRLIYYSQIVNDFQKGDIAEGYSVSREKKESFPLTVTSAQKNPTAFYLCASSIAQSSYEQYFGPGTRLTVT.

This chain links TRBV30 with TRBJ2-1, with 9 positions matching TRBD2. After removal of 0 bases from V and 2 bases from J, the junction contained 17 bases not matched to a gene. Germline V gene data show CDR1 as GTSNPN and CDR2 as SVGIG (reference sequence). The CDR3 is made up of 20 amino acids. In DNA form, the CDR3 reads TGTGCCTGGAGTGTAGACCCCCCCCCTACTACTAGCGGGCCCTACAATGAGCAGTTCTTC. Translation gives CAWSVDPPPTTSGPYNEQFF.

The CDR3 nucleotides are TGTGCCAGCAGCTTAGGGCGGGGATGGGAGACCCAGTACTTC. Protein: CASSLGRGWETQYF. The J gene is TRBJ2-5, the V gene TRBV7-2; possibly TRBD2 for D (6 bases). Germline V gene data show CDR1 as SGHTA and CDR2 as FQGNSA. Trimming stripped 1 base from V and 5 bases from J, with 11 bases between. The CDR3 is 14 residues long.

The chain is built from TRBV7-9 and TRBJ1-1, with a possible D match to TRBD1 (6 bases). Trimming stripped 5 bases from V and 5 bases from J, with 12 bases between. Germline assignment: CDR1 SEHNR and CDR2 FQNEAQ (reference sequence). The CDR3 has 13 residues. CDR3 protein: CASSTGLETEAFF. For the CDR3, the DNA is TGTGCCAGCAGCACAGGGTTGGAAACTGAAGCTTTCTTT.

This clone appeared a few times. The rearrangement joins TRBV27 to TRBJ1-2, with a possible D match to TRBD1 (5 bases). CDR1 and CDR2 from the germline V gene are MNHEY and SMNVEV (reference sequence). The CDR3 loop spans 14 amino acids. Trimming took off 0 bases at V and 7 bases at J, with 12 bases between the two ends. CDR3 DNA sequence: TGTGCCAGCAGTTTATCGGGGCAGGGAGGTGGCTACACCTTC. This translates into CASSLSGQGGGYTF.

This rearrangement joins TRBV2 to TRBJ1-5; D might be TRBD1 (5 bases). The V gene's germline CDR1 is SNHLY and CDR2 FYNNEI. The CDR3 is 16 amino acids. V was shortened by 0 bases and J by 0 bases, with 9 bases between the two germline ends. Here the CDR3 reads CASSEATVYSNQPQHF. The CDR3 coding sequence is TGTGCCAGCAGTGAAGCGACAGTTTATAGCAATCAGCCCCAGCATTTT. The full variable domain, its missing parts supplied by reference TRBV2 and TRBJ1-5, is EPEVTQTPSHQVTQMGQEVILRCVPISNHLYFYWYRQILGQKVEFLVSFYNNEISEKSEIFDDQFSVERPDGSNFTLKIRSTKLEDSAMYFCASSEATVYSNQPQHFGDGTRLSIL.

This chain uses TRBV7-9 with TRBJ2-5; 8 positions agree with TRBD1. Germline V lookup: CDR1 SEHNR, CDR2 FQNEAQ (reference sequence). This CDR3 is 17 amino acids long. Germline trimming cut 5 bases from V and 5 bases from J; bases unmatched to any gene: 16. CDR3 in DNA: TGTGCCAGCAGCCCATCGATAAGGCAGGGGGCGTTGGAGACCCAGTACTTC. Protein: CASSPSIRQGALETQYF.

The chain recombines TRBV5-1 with TRBJ1-4, with a possible D match to TRBD1 (6 bases). Germline lookup yields CDR1 SGHRS and CDR2 YFSETQ. With 1 base removed from V and 2 bases from J, the gap between germline ends came to 15 bases. The CDR3 consists of 17 residues. The CDR3 coding sequence is TGCGCCAGCAGCTTGTCAGGGGCGCTTACGACTAATGAAAAACTGTTTTTT. Residues: CASSLSGALTTNEKLFF.